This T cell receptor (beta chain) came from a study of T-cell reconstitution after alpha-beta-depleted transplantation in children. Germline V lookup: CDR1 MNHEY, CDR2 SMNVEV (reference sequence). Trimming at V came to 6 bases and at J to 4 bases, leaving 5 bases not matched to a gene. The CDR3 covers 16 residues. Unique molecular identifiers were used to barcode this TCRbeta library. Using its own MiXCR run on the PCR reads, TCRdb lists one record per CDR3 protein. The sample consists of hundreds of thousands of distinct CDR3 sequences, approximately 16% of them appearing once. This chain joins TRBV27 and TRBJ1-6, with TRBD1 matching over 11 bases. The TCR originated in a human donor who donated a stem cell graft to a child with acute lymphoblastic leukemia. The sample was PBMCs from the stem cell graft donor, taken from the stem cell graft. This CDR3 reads CASRTRDRGYNSPLHF. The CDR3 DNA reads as TGTGCCAGCAGAACCCGGGACAGGGGGTATAATTCACCCCTCCACTTT.